Listed below are T cell receptor beta chains from one sample, sequenced in a study of blood T cell repertoires in COVID-19. The method was immunoSEQ multiplex PCR; TCRdb's version includes in-frame clones alone and lacks a portion of them. The repertoire holds approximately 270,000 clones, with about 91% as singletons. What was sequenced was PBMCs or T cells enriched from blood (not recorded which). These receptor sequences come from a man between 40 and 49 years old who had been exposed to COVID-19. Each CDR3 is given with its conserved first and last residue. A D gene is named only where the DNA matches it firmly. For some rows the clone size is stated as once, few or many, or as a class when expanded; others skip it.

TRBJ2-1 | TRBV7-9 | . | . | TGTGCCAGCAGCTTATTGGCAGTATACAATGAGCAGTTCTTC | CASSLLAVYNEQFF
TRBJ2-7 | TRBV6-5 | . | . | TGTGCCAGCAGAGTCAGCCCTAACAGCTACGAGCAGTACTTC | CASRVSPNSYEQYF
TRBJ2-2 | TRBV25-1 | . | . | TGTGCCAGCAGTGAATCTGGGCTTTACACCGGGGAGCTGTTTTTT | CASSESGLYTGELFF
TRBJ2-1 | TRBV27 | . | TRBD1 | TGTGCCAGCAGTTTATCCGCCGGGACAGAGTCCTACAATGAGCAGTTCTTC | CASSLSAGTESYNEQFF
TRBJ1-5 | TRBV11-2 | . | . | TGTGCCAGCAGCTTCGACAGGAGTCAGCCCCAGCATTTT | CASSFDRSQPQHF
TRBJ2-1 | TRBV11-1 | . | TRBD2 | TGTGCCAGCAGCTTAGCCCGAGTAGAGCGGGAGAGGTATGAGCAGTTCTTC | CASSLARVERERYEQFF
TRBJ2-1 | TRBV30 | . | TRBD2 | TGTGCCTGGAGTGGGTTTACTAGCGGGAGTTTGGATAATGAGCAGTTCTTC | CAWSGFTSGSLDNEQFF
TRBJ2-5 | TRBV27 | . | . | TGTGCCAGCAGTTTATTGGTCTCCGGGGAGACCCAGTACTTC | CASSLLVSGETQYF
TRBJ1-2 | TRBV6-6 | . | TRBD1 | TGTGCCAGCAGTTTTGGGACAGGGTCCTCTAACTATGGCTACACCTTC | CASSFGTGSSNYGYTF
TRBJ2-7 | TRBV2 | . | . | TGTGCCACCGACCGGGATCTAAGCGAGCAGTACTTC | CATDRDLSEQYF
TRBJ1-4 | TRBV28 | . | . | TGTGCCAGCAGTCCCAGTGGCCCTTGGGAAAAACTGTTTTTT | CASSPSGPWEKLFF
TRBJ2-7 | TRBV7-9 | . | . | TGTGCCAGCAGCTTAGTTCTCGAGGAGCAGTACTTC | CASSLVLEEQYF
TRBJ2-3 | TRBV7-6 | . | . | TGTGCCAGCAGCCAGGGAGATACGCAGTATTTT | CASSQGDTQYF
TRBJ1-4 | TRBV28 | . | . | TGTGCCAGCAGTTTATCCACAGCGGCTAATGAAAAACTGTTTTTT | CASSLSTAANEKLFF
TRBJ1-1 | TRBV5-1 | . | . | TGCGCCAGCAGCCCGCTAGGGAGGGGCACTGAAGCTTTCTTT | CASSPLGRGTEAFF
TRBJ1-6 | TRBV28 | . | . | TGTGCCAGCAGTTTTAATCGGCGGAACAATTCACCCCTCCACTTT | CASSFNRRNNSPLHF
TRBJ2-7 | TRBV18 | . | TRBD1 | TGTGCCAGCTCACCGGGACAGGTATACGAGCAGTACTTC | CASSPGQVYEQYF
TRBJ1-2 | TRBV11-2 | . | . | TGTGCCAGCAGCTTATTTTCAGGGGATGGCTACACCTTC | CASSLFSGDGYTF
TRBJ2-1 | TRBV6-5 | . | TRBD1 | TGTGCCAGCAGCATAGCGAAGTTACCGGGACAGGGGCTAGTCTTC | CASSIAKLPGQGLVF
TRBJ2-1 | TRBV3-1/TRBV3-2 | . | . | TGTGCCAGCAGCCAAGTAACTAGCTCCTACAATGAGCAGTTCTTC | CASSQVTSSYNEQFF
TRBJ2-3 | TRBV13 | . | . | TGTGCCAGCAGCTCCACCGACAGAACAGATACGCAGTATTTT | CASSSTDRTDTQYF
TRBJ2-3 | TRBV29-1 | . | . | TGCAGCGTTGCCCTAGCAGTCACAGATACGCAGTATTTT | CSVALAVTDTQYF
TRBJ2-2 | TRBV24-1 | . | TRBD1 | TGTGCCACGAATCCCGGGACAGAGAACACCGGGGAGCTGTTTTTT | CATNPGTENTGELFF
TRBJ2-7 | TRBV6-2/TRBV6-3 | . | TRBD1 | TGTGCCAGCACCCCGACAGGGGGATCCTACGAGCAGTACTTC | CASTPTGGSYEQYF
TRBJ2-7 | TRBV19 | . | . | TGTGCCAGTAGTAGACAGCAAAACTACGAGCAGTACTTC | CASSRQQNYEQYF
TRBJ1-6 | TRBV6-6 | . | . | TGTGCCAGCAGTCAACAACAGGGATACAAGGGAACCTATAATTCACCCCTCCACTTT | CASSQQQGYKGTYNSPLHF
TRBJ1-3 | TRBV29-1 | once | . | TGCAGCGTACGAGAGACAAACAAGGGAAACACCATATATTTT | CSVRETNKGNTIYF
TRBJ1-1 | TRBV5-4 | . | TRBD1 | TGTGCCAGCAGCGAGGACAGGGGGCGAGACACTGAAGCTTTCTTT | CASSEDRGRDTEAFF
TRBJ1-1 | TRBV10-3 | once | . | TGTGCCATCAGTGGACCTCAGGGCCTGGGCACTGAAGCTTTCTTT | CAISGPQGLGTEAFF
TRBJ2-2 | TRBV24-1 | . | TRBD2 | TGTGCCACCAGTGATTATAGCGGGAGTCTCAGTACCGGGGAGCTGTTTTTT | CATSDYSGSLSTGELFF
TRBJ1-5 | TRBV24-1 | . | . | TGTGCCACCGCGCTTGGGGGGAATCAGCCCCAGCATTTT | CATALGGNQPQHF
TRBJ1-4 | TRBV7-9 | once | . | TGTGCCAGCAGCTCCGGGGGGTCTAATGAAAAACTGTTTTTT | CASSSGGSNEKLFF
TRBJ1-1 | TRBV7-9 | . | . | TGTGCCAGCAGCATACTCCTAAACACTGAAGCTTTCTTT | CASSILLNTEAFF
TRBJ1-5 | TRBV14 | . | . | TGTGCCAGCAGCCAAGGGCAGTATCAGCCCCAGCATTTT | CASSQGQYQPQHF
TRBJ2-1 | TRBV5-5 | . | . | TGTGCCAGCAGCTTGGCACAGGGCAGCTACAATGAGCAGTTCTTC | CASSLAQGSYNEQFF
TRBJ2-3 | TRBV6-5 | . | TRBD2 | TGTGCCAGCAGACCTAGCCTAGCGGGGAGGGATACGCAGTATTTT | CASRPSLAGRDTQYF
TRBJ2-1 | TRBV19 | . | TRBD2 | TGTGCCAGTACCCCAAACCCGGGACTAGCGATACGTTCTGGGGATGAGCAGTTCTTC | CASTPNPGLAIRSGDEQFF
TRBJ2-3 | TRBV28 | . | . | TGTGCCAGCAGGCAGGGATCCACAGATACGCAGTATTTT | CASRQGSTDTQYF
TRBJ2-7 | TRBV7-2 | . | TRBD2 | TGTGCCAGCAGCTACGTAGCGGGAGGATCCTACGAGCAGTACTTC | CASSYVAGGSYEQYF
TRBJ2-1 | TRBV5-1 | . | TRBD2 | TGCGCCAGCAGCTTCGGACTAGCGGGAGAGGGTGAGCAGTTCTTC | CASSFGLAGEGEQFF
TRBJ1-2 | TRBV6-6 | . | TRBD1 | TGTGCCAGCACCCAAGACAGGGTTTATGGCTACACCTTC | CASTQDRVYGYTF
TRBJ2-2 | TRBV9 | . | TRBD2 | TGTGCCAGCAGCGCTGTAGCGGGGAGAGAGCTGTTTTTT | CASSAVAGRELFF
TRBJ1-1 | TRBV7-9 | few | . | TGTGCCAGCAGCTTCGGGGGACGTTGGGACACTGAAGCTTTCTTT | CASSFGGRWDTEAFF
TRBJ2-6 | TRBV27 | . | . | TGTGCCAGCAGCTCCCGTTTAGGGGCCAACGTCCTGACTTTC | CASSSRLGANVLTF